Listed below are T cell receptor beta chains from one sample, sequenced in a study of blood T cell repertoires in COVID-19. The protocol was immunoSEQ multiplex PCR, while the TCRdb copy is restricted to in-frame clones and leaves out a portion. This sample has fewer than 150,000 clones, with roughly 89% found just once. Sequencing used peripheral blood. The receptor source for this set is a woman in her thirties or forties with acute or convalescent COVID-19. The conserved cysteine and the conserved F or W are not part of the CDR3 here. Fields, in order: V gene, clone size, CDR3 protein. Expanded clones are given a class, and other clones once, few, many or no size at all.

TRBV4-1,.,ASSDFEETQY
TRBV5-4,.,ASSLGGPNYGYT
TRBV28,once,ASSLMTGTGEQY
TRBV10-1,.,ASTRLTGYNSPLH
TRBV9,.,ASSSGQVGRETQY
TRBV19,.,ASSIARGTAYEQY
TRBV7-9,once,ASSLDGTLGGETQY
TRBV6-5,.,ASSQTSDYNEQF
TRBV7-2,.,ASSLEFLDSPYEQY
TRBV28,.,ASSFQDSPYEQY
TRBV28,.,ASSLGGRETQY
TRBV6-2/TRBV6-3,.,ASSRDRGYEQY
TRBV28,.,ASSLMGGQPQH
TRBV4-3,.,ASGGEFYGYT
TRBV25-1,.,ASSERYRRSGGAFGYT
TRBV19,.,ASSVGQGANGGKLF
TRBV5-4,.,ASSPSARGSNTGELF
TRBV6-5,once,ASSYSGREVQPQH
TRBV10-3,.,AISAPGGQGETQY
TRBV2,.,ATAGTLNQPQH
TRBV18,.,ASSKDSPGVFNYGYT
TRBV27,.,ASSFIWTGGQKATNEKLF
TRBV6-5,.,ASIYPGGYT
TRBV12-5,.,ASGLRGTGSTDTQY
TRBV9,.,ASSATNTGELF
TRBV7-2,.,ASSLRQGAAF